A single sample is the source of the 20 T cell receptor beta chains below, sequenced in a study of blood T cell repertoires in COVID-19. Profiled with immunoSEQ multiplex PCR; TCRdb holds only in-frame clones, not every one. The table shows tens of thousands of clones, with approximately 80% occurring only once. Specimen: peripheral blood. These receptor sequences come from a human donor in a cohort sampled during active COVID-19.

The genes are TRBV11-2 and TRBJ2-3; 8 bases fit TRBD2. The CDR3 extends over 15 amino acids. Germline assignment: CDR1 SGHAT and CDR2 FQNNGV. Losses at the gene ends were 3 bases for V and 1 base for J; bases not matched to a gene: 3. CDR3 residues: CASSFRRGGTDTQYF. The CDR3 DNA is TGTGCCAGCAGCTTCCGGCGGGGGGGCACAGATACGCAGTATTTT.

This clone was seen just once. This chain connects TRBV28 to TRBJ2-7; 8 nucleotides line up with TRBD1. The junction had 8 bases not matched to a gene; V was cut back by 5 bases and J by 5 bases. The CDR3 spans 14 residues. In germline, CDR1 is MDHEN, CDR2 SYDVKM. CDR3 DNA: TGTGCCAGCAGTCCCCGGACAGGGAGCGACGAGCAGTACTTC. Protein: CASSPRTGSDEQYF.

V and J are TRBV5-1 and TRBJ1-1; possible D gene TRBD1, 5 bases. The CDR3 spans 14 residues. Germline values: CDR1 SGHRS, CDR2 YFSETQ. Between the trimmed V and J ends, which lost 6 bases and 1 base, there was a span of 13 bases. Written as DNA, the CDR3 is TGCGCCAGCACCTGGGGGGTAGGGAACACTGAAGCTTTCTTT. Amino acids: CASTWGVGNTEAFF.

The chain employs TRBV9 and TRBJ1-1; TRBD1 matches at 7 bases. Germline V gene lookup returns CDR1 SGDLS and CDR2 YYNGEE. The CDR3 is made up of 14 amino acids. V lost 3 bases and J lost 4; bases outside the gene matches: 6. The CDR3 loop reads CASSGTGAGTEAFF. CDR3 DNA: TGTGCCAGCAGCGGTACAGGGGCTGGCACTGAAGCTTTCTTT.

The V gene is TRBV15, the J gene TRBJ1-5; D gene ambiguous. The CDR3 totals 13 residues. Germline CDR1 is LNHNV and CDR2 is YYDKDF (reference sequence). Trimming left V 0 bases short and J 8 bases short, with 8 bases between. In DNA form, the CDR3 reads TGTGCCACCAGCAGAGATTTCGGGGAGCCCCAGCATTTT. This gives the protein CATSRDFGEPQHF.

In DNA, the CDR3 is TGTGCCAGCAGCTTGGGCCAGGGGGCCGACTCTGGGGCCAACGTCCTGACTTTC. This gives the protein CASSLGQGADSGANVLTF. The chain combines TRBV5-4 with TRBJ2-6, with 8 nucleotides matching TRBD1. There are 18 residues in the CDR3. V gave up 0 bases and J gave up 0 bases; unmatched junction bases: 5. Germline V gives CDR1 SGHNT, CDR2 YYREEE (reference sequence).

The chain's CDR3 is CASSPQGQASSYEQYF. CDR3 DNA sequence: TGTGCCAGCTCACCTCAGGGACAGGCGAGCTCCTACGAGCAGTACTTC. The rearrangement joins TRBV18 to TRBJ2-7, with 8 bases that match TRBD1. V shed 3 bases and J 0 bases; nucleotides not matched to a gene: 7. CDR1 and CDR2 from the germline V gene are KGHSH and LQKENI. The CDR3 extends over 16 amino acids.

V usage is TRBV5-1 and J usage is TRBJ1-3; weak D call: TRBD1 (6 bases). The CDR3 is 14 amino acids. Between the trimmed V and J ends, which lost 6 bases and 0 bases, there was a span of 10 bases. Germline V gives CDR1 SGHRS, CDR2 YFSETQ. The CDR3 loop reads CASTQGGSGNTIYF. In DNA form, the CDR3 reads TGCGCCAGCACCCAAGGGGGCTCTGGAAACACCATATATTTT. The variable domain in full, with the rest retrieved from reference TRBV5-1 and TRBJ1-3, is KAGVTQTPRYLIKTRGQQVTLSCSPISGHRSVSWYQQTPGQGLQFLFEYFSETQRNKGNFPGRFSGRQFSNSRSEMNVSTLELGDSALYLCASTQGGSGNTIYFGEGSWLTVV.

The J gene is TRBJ2-6, the V gene TRBV19, with D possibly being TRBD1 (6 bases). The germline gives CDR1 LNHDA, CDR2 SQIVND (reference sequence). The V end was cut by 6 bases, the J end by 0 bases, with 15 bases between. The CDR3 covers 17 residues. The CDR3 region is CASRQGTTNSGANVLTF. Written as DNA, the CDR3 is TGTGCCAGTAGACAGGGTACAACAAACTCTGGGGCCAACGTCCTGACTTTC.

This clone has just a few counts. The chain is built from TRBV13 and TRBJ1-4, with 8 nucleotides matching TRBD1. Germline V lookup: CDR1 PRHDT, CDR2 FYEKMQ (reference sequence). Trimming at V came to 5 bases and at J to 3 bases, leaving 8 bases not matched to a gene. This CDR3 is built from 16 residues. The CDR3 DNA is TGTGCCAGCAGCCCCCGACAGGGGAGGGCTAATGAAAAACTGTTTTTT. Translation gives CASSPRQGRANEKLFF.

This rearrangement joins TRBV6-4 to TRBJ2-7, with 8 bases fitting TRBD1. Germline V CDR1 and CDR2: MRHNA, SNTAGT. J gave up 3 bases and V 2 bases, and 12 bases lay outside the gene matches. This CDR3 is built from 17 residues. CDR3 sequence reads: CASSDPGQGPSFYEQYF. The CDR3 DNA reads as TGTGCCAGCAGTGACCCTGGACAGGGCCCTTCTTTCTACGAGCAGTACTTC.

The V gene is TRBV13, the J gene TRBJ2-7, with 13 bases matching TRBD2. This CDR3 region has 16 residues. Germline assignment: CDR1 PRHDT and CDR2 FYEKMQ (reference sequence). The J segment lost 4 bases and the V segment lost 4 bases, leaving 7 bases of the junction unmatched. CDR3 region: CASSSGTSGDYYEQYF. CDR3 nucleotide sequence: TGTGCCAGCAGCTCCGGGACTAGCGGGGATTATTACGAGCAGTACTTC. The whole variable domain, filled in from reference TRBV13 and TRBJ2-7, reads AAGVIQSPRHLIKEKRETATLKCYPIPRHDTVYWYQQGPGQDPQFLISFYEKMQSDKGSIPDRFSAQQFSDYHSELNMSSLELGDSALYFCASSSGTSGDYYEQYFGPGTRLTVT.

This clone was detected only a few times. The genes are TRBV19 and TRBJ1-5; a weak D match, TRBD1 (6 bases). In germline, CDR1 is LNHDA, CDR2 SQIVND (reference sequence). The CDR3 runs to 15 residues. V shed 0 bases and J shed 4 bases, with 10 bases lying between them. The chain's CDR3 is CASSIDRGTNQPQHF. The CDR3 region has the DNA TGTGCCAGTAGTATAGACAGGGGTACTAATCAGCCCCAGCATTTT.

This rearrangement joins TRBV30 to TRBJ1-5; 8 nucleotides agree with TRBD1. The germline V gene encodes CDR1 GTSNPN and CDR2 SVGIG (reference sequence). The CDR3 contains 13 residues. V lost 2 bases to trimming and J lost 4 bases; unmatched junction nucleotides: 1. CDR3 DNA sequence: TGTGCCTGGAGTCGGGACAGGAATCAGCCCCAGCATTTT. Protein: CAWSRDRNQPQHF.

The CDR3 region is CASSEGGSYNEQFF. The CDR3 DNA reads as TGTGCCAGCAGTGAGGGAGGCTCCTACAATGAGCAGTTCTTC. This chain uses TRBV7-9 with TRBJ2-1, with D maybe TRBD2 (6 bases). Germline lookup yields CDR1 SEHNR and CDR2 FQNEAQ (reference sequence). V was cut by 6 bases and J by 0 bases, with 9 bases left in between. The CDR3 is 14 amino acids.

The V call is TRBV7-6, the J call TRBJ2-2; a weak D match, TRBD1 (6 bases). Germline V gene sequence: CDR1 SGHVS, CDR2 FNYEAQ. The V end lost 5 bases, the J end lost 2 bases, and 15 bases lay between the germline ends. The CDR3 contains 16 residues. The CDR3 region has the DNA TGTGCCAGCAGCACTCAGGCAGGGACAAACACCGGGGAGCTGTTTTTT. Amino acids: CASSTQAGTNTGELFF.

The CDR3 DNA follows: TGTGCCAGCTCAGCGACCCGACAGGGCCGGGGGTCCTACGAGCAGTACTTC. Its protein is CASSATRQGRGSYEQYF. The chain recombines TRBV18 with TRBJ2-7; TRBD1 is a possible D gene (7 bases). CDR1 and CDR2 (germline): KGHSH, LQKENI. The CDR3 sequence is 17 residues long. Trimming removed 5 bases at V and 1 base at J, with 21 bases between. The whole variable domain, filled in from reference TRBV18 and TRBJ2-7, reads NAGVMQNPRHLVRRRGQEARLRCSPMKGHSHVYWYRQLPEEGLKFMVYLQKENIIDESGMPKERFSAEFPKEGPSILRIQQVVRGDSAAYFCASSATRQGRGSYEQYFGPGTRLTVT.

The rearrangement links TRBV6-5 to TRBJ1-5; 8 bases agree with TRBD1. The CDR3 has 15 amino acids. J lost 1 base, V lost 6 bases, and 5 bases had no gene match. Germline lookup yields CDR1 MNHEY and CDR2 SVGAGI. CDR3 DNA: TGTGCCAGCAGACCAGACAGGGGAAGCAATCAGCCCCAGCATTTT. It translates to CASRPDRGSNQPQHF.

The chain has TRBV6-5 and TRBJ1-2; TRBD1 is a possible D gene (6 bases). The germline V gene encodes CDR1 MNHEY and CDR2 SVGAGI. Trimming left V 6 bases short and J 6 bases short, with 11 bases between. The CDR3 length is 12 residues. The CDR3 region has the DNA TGTGCCAGCAGACAGGGTGTCAATGGCTACACCTTC. Amino acids: CASRQGVNGYTF.

The sample holds many counts of this clone. This CDR3 is also generated by other DNA sequences in the sample. V usage is TRBV6-1 and J usage is TRBJ1-2, with 7 nucleotides matching TRBD1. Germline CDR1 MNHNS, CDR2 SASEGT. The ends lost 1 base at V and 5 bases at J; junction bases unmatched: 4. The CDR3 spans 14 residues. In DNA form, the CDR3 reads TGTGCCAGCAGTGAAGGGACAGGCTTGTATGGCTACACCTTC. Its protein product is CASSEGTGLYGYTF.